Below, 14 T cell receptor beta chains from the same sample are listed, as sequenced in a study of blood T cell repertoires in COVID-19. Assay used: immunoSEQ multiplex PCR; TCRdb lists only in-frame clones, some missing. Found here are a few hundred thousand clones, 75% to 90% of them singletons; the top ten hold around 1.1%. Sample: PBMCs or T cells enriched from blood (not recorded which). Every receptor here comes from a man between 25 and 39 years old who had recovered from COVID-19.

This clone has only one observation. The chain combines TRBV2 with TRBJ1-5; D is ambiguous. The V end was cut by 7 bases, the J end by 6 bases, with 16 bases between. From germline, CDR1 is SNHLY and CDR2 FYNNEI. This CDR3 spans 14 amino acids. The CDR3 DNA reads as TGTGCCAGCACGCCCGGGAGGGAGGGTCAGCCCCAGCATTTT. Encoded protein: CASTPGREGQPQHF. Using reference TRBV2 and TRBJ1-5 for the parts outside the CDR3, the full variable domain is EPEVTQTPSHQVTQMGQEVILRCVPISNHLYFYWYRQILGQKVEFLVSFYNNEISEKSEIFDDQFSVERPDGSNFTLKIRSTKLEDSAMYFCASTPGREGQPQHFGDGTRLSIL.

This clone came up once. CDR3 region: CASSLSGSPQHF. CDR3 bases: TGTGCCAGCAGTTTATCGGGATCGCCCCAGCATTTT. The V and J genes are TRBV12-3 or TRBV12-4 and TRBJ1-5, with D uncertain. Trimming removed 2 bases at V and 9 bases at J, with 8 bases between. The CDR3 extends over 12 amino acids.

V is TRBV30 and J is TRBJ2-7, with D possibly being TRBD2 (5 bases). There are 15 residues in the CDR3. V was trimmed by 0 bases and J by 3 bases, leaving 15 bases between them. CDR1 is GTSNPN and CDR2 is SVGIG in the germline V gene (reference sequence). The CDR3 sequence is CAWSVPGELIYEQYF. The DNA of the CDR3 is TGTGCCTGGAGTGTACCCGGGGAATTAATCTACGAGCAGTACTTC.

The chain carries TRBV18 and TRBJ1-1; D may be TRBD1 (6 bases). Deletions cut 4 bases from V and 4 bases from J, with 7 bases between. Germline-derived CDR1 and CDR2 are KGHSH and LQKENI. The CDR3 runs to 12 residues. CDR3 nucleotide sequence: TGTGCCAGCTCACAACAGGGCACTGAAGCTTTCTTT. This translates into CASSQQGTEAFF.

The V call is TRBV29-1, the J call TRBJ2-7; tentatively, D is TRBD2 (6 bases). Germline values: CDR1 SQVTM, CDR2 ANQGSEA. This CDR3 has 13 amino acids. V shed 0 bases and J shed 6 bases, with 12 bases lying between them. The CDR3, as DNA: TGCAGCGTTGAAGAAGCGGAGGGCCTCGAGCAGTACTTC. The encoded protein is CSVEEAEGLEQYF.

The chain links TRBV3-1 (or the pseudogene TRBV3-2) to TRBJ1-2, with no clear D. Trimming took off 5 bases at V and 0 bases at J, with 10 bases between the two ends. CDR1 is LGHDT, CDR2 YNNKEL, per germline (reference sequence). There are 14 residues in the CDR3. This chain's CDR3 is CASSKGLSNYGYTF. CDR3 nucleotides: TGTGCCAGCAGCAAAGGACTATCTAACTATGGCTACACCTTC.

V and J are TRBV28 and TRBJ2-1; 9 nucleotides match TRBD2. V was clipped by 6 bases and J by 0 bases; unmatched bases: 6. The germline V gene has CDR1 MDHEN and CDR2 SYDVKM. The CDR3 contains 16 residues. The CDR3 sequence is CASRLSGSLSYNEQFF. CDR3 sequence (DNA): TGTGCCAGCAGGCTTAGCGGGAGCCTCTCCTACAATGAGCAGTTCTTC.

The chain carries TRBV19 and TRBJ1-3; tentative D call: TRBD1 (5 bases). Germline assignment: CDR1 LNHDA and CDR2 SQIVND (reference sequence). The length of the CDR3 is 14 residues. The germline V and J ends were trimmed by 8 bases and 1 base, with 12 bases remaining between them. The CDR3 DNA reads TGTGCCAGTCGAACCTCAGGGTCTGGAAACACCATATATTTT. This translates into CASRTSGSGNTIYF.

The CDR3 coding sequence is TGTGCCAGCAGTTACTCGCTACCGGGACTAGGCGGAGAGCAGTTCTTC. Translated: CASSYSLPGLGGEQFF. The chain couples TRBV6-5 to TRBJ2-1, with TRBD2 matching over 8 bases. Germline lookup yields CDR1 MNHEY and CDR2 SVGAGI. V trimming: 0 bases; J trimming: 10 bases; junction bases outside the gene matches: 11. This CDR3 has 16 residues.

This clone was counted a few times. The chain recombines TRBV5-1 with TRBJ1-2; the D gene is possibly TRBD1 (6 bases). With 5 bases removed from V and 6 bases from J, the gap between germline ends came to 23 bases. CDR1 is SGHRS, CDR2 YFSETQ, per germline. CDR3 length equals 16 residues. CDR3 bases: TGCGCCAGCAGTCATGGAACGATACAGGGTACGAATGGCTACACCTTC. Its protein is CASSHGTIQGTNGYTF.

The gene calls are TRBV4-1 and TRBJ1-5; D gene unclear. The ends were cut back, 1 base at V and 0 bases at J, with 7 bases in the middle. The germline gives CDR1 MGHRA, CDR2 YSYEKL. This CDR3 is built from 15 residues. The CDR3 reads CASSQGRYSNQPQHF. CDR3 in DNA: TGCGCCAGCAGCCAAGGTCGTTATAGCAATCAGCCCCAGCATTTT.

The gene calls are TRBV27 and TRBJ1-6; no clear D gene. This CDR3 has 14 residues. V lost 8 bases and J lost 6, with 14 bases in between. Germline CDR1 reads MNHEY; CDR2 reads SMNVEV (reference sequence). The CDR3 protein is CASGLMGSNSPLHF. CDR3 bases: TGTGCCAGCGGGCTAATGGGGAGTAATTCACCCCTCCACTTT.

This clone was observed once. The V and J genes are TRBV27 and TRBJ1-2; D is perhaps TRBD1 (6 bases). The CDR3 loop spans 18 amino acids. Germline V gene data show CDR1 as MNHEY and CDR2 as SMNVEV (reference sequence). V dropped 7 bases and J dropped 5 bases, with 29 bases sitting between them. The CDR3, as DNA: TGTGCCAGCACCCTTAGAACGGACAGACCTCAACTCGATTATGGCTACACCTTC. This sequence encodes CASTLRTDRPQLDYGYTF.

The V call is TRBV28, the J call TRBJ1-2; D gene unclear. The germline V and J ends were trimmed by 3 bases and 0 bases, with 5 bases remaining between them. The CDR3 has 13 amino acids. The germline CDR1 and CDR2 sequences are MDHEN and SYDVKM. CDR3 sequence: CASSFLSNYGYTF. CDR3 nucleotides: TGTGCCAGCAGTTTCCTATCTAACTATGGCTACACCTTC.